Listed below are T cell receptor beta chains from one sample, sequenced in a study of blood T cell repertoires in COVID-19. The data were produced by immunoSEQ multiplex PCR, yet TCRdb's version contains in-frame clones alone and is incomplete. The profile shows 54,000 or so clones, roughly 87% of them singletons. Sample: peripheral blood. These receptors were collected from a woman aged 60-75 years with acute or convalescent COVID-19. Both conserved end residues are part of each CDR3. D genes are given only for firm matches. Size is omitted from some rows. Given values are once, few, many or a class for expanded clones.

clone size: -
V gene: TRBV2
J gene: TRBJ2-7
D gene: -
CDR3 DNA: TGTGCCAGCAGTCGACAAGCGGTCTCCTACGAGCAGTACTTC
CDR3 protein: CASSRQAVSYEQYF

clone size: -
V gene: TRBV3-1/TRBV3-2
J gene: TRBJ2-7
D gene: TRBD1
CDR3 DNA: TGTGCCAGCAGCTTCGGACAGGGGGTATCCGAGCAGTACTTC
CDR3 protein: CASSFGQGVSEQYF

clone size: -
V gene: TRBV3-1/TRBV3-2
J gene: TRBJ1-4
D gene: -
CDR3 DNA: TGTGCCAGCAGCCAAGAGAAAGCAGGGGCACGTGAAAAACTGTTTTTT
CDR3 protein: CASSQEKAGAREKLFF

clone size: -
V gene: TRBV15
J gene: TRBJ2-5
D gene: -
CDR3 DNA: TGTGCCACCAGCAGAGATCGTCACAGCCAAGAGACCCAGTACTTC
CDR3 protein: CATSRDRHSQETQYF

clone size: -
V gene: TRBV7-9
J gene: TRBJ2-1
D gene: TRBD2
CDR3 DNA: TGTGCCAGCAGCTGGTTGACTAGCGGGAGCTACAATGAGCAGTTCTTC
CDR3 protein: CASSWLTSGSYNEQFF

clone size: few
V gene: TRBV27
J gene: TRBJ1-2
D gene: -
CDR3 DNA: TGTGCCAGCAGTTACGATGGGACGGGGACACGTACTAACTATGGCTACACCTTC
CDR3 protein: CASSYDGTGTRTNYGYTF

clone size: -
V gene: TRBV28
J gene: TRBJ2-3
D gene: -
CDR3 DNA: TGTGCCAGCAGTTCCGGCTCCTGGCAGCGGGCGGAGTATTTT
CDR3 protein: CASSSGSWQRAEYF

clone size: -
V gene: TRBV9
J gene: TRBJ2-2
D gene: TRBD1
CDR3 DNA: TGTGCCAGCAGCGCAACAGGGGGTGCCGGGGAGCTGTTTTTT
CDR3 protein: CASSATGGAGELFF

clone size: -
V gene: TRBV19
J gene: TRBJ1-2
D gene: -
CDR3 DNA: TGTGCCAGTAGTATTGATTCCCAAACGACCGGGTACGGCTACACCTTC
CDR3 protein: CASSIDSQTTGYGYTF

clone size: -
V gene: TRBV15
J gene: TRBJ1-6
D gene: -
CDR3 DNA: TGTGCCACCAGCGCTGGCTTGGAGGGATTTCCCCTCCACTTT
CDR3 protein: CATSAGLEGFPLHF

clone size: -
V gene: TRBV29-1
J gene: TRBJ2-1
D gene: TRBD2
CDR3 DNA: TGCAGCGGGGCTAGCGGGAGGGCCTCGTTGATATACAATGAGCAGTTCTTC
CDR3 protein: CSGASGRASLIYNEQFF

clone size: -
V gene: TRBV4-2
J gene: TRBJ2-2
D gene: -
CDR3 DNA: TGTGCCAGCAGCCAAGAACTGAGCGGCACCGGGGAGCTGTTTTTT
CDR3 protein: CASSQELSGTGELFF

clone size: -
V gene: TRBV18
J gene: TRBJ1-2
D gene: -
CDR3 DNA: TGTGCCAGCTCATCGACTCCATTAGGGAGTGGCTACACCTTC
CDR3 protein: CASSSTPLGSGYTF

clone size: -
V gene: TRBV11-1
J gene: TRBJ2-1
D gene: -
CDR3 DNA: TGTGCCAGCAGCTTGGCACAGGTCTGGAACAATGAGCAGTTCTTC
CDR3 protein: CASSLAQVWNNEQFF

clone size: -
V gene: TRBV5-1
J gene: TRBJ2-7
D gene: TRBD1
CDR3 DNA: TGCGCCAGCAGCCCTACGGACAGGGGGGAGCAGTACTTC
CDR3 protein: CASSPTDRGEQYF

clone size: -
V gene: TRBV2
J gene: TRBJ2-3
D gene: TRBD2
CDR3 DNA: TGTGCCAGCAACCCTCCCGGGACTAGCGGGAGGGCTCTTAGCACAGATACGCAGTATTTT
CDR3 protein: CASNPPGTSGRALSTDTQYF